This entry features one TCR beta chain sequence. The antigen is undetermined. Per the germline V gene, CDR1 is GTSNPN and CDR2 is SVGIG (reference sequence). Trimming cost V 1 base and J 6 bases, with 14 bases left between them. This CDR3 has 14 residues. This sample is drawn from a study of T-cell reconstitution after alpha-beta-depleted transplantation in children. Whole-study findings and limits: By one year post-transplant, T-cell counts and diversity largely arose from T cells that were newly produced. Surviving thymic progenitors and recipient T cells were the source of high TCRbeta diversity at day 60 in some patients. Several hundred expanded graft clones reportedly supplied alpha-beta T cells about two months after transplant.

This sample's TCRbeta library carried unique molecular identifier barcodes. MiXCR, applied by TCRdb to the PCR reads, yields one record per CDR3 protein. The sample includes a few hundred thousand distinct CDR3 sequences, 25% to 30% of them seen just once. Here the sequenced sample was PBMCs, taken before TCRalphabeta/CD19-depleted stem cell transplant. This clonotype originated in a boy younger than two with Wiskott-Aldrich syndrome, due to receive a stem cell transplant. The chain has TRBV30 and TRBJ2-3; maybe TRBD1 (6 bases). The CDR3 DNA reads TGTGCCTGGAGTGACTGGCAGGGGAAGGATACGCAGTATTTT. Residues: CAWSDWQGKDTQYF.